This TCR beta chain was sequenced for a study of blood T cell repertoires in COVID-19. Per the original data handling: Reference gene primers were amplified, and this amplification served to estimate nucleated cell counts. Only in-frame clones appear in the TCRdb table, and some are missing; sequencing was by immunoSEQ multiplex PCR. D and trimming come from the DNA, and the V and J calls and clone size come from that table. The table shows approximately 460,000 clones, with approximately 92% occurring only once. This receptor was taken from a man younger than 35 with COVID-19, enrolled during active disease. Material: peripheral blood.

The CDR3 sequence: CASSNIRGMAFF. The CDR3 coding sequence is TGTGCCAGCAGTAACATCAGGGGAATGGCTTTCTTT. This chain connects TRBV4-2 to TRBJ1-1; D possibly corresponds to TRBD1 (6 bases). The CDR3 sequence is 12 residues long. Trimming took off 6 bases at V and 11 bases at J, with 16 bases between the two ends. CDR1 and CDR2 from the germline V gene are LGHNA and YNFKEQ.